This T cell receptor (beta chain) was profiled in a study of shared clonotypes between healthy human individuals. Repertoires were generated with immunoSEQ multiplex PCR, while TCRdb's copy carries only in-frame clones and drops some. The sample holds about 1.5 million clones, nearly 99% seen once. Germline V gene lookup returns CDR1 LNHDA and CDR2 SQIVND (reference sequence). The V and J ends lost 8 bases and 8 bases respectively, with 6 bases between them. This CDR3 has 9 residues. This clone showed up just once. The receptor's source is a young man in good health. Specimen: naive CD4+ T cells sorted from blood. Subset: CD45RA+ positively selected. V gene TRBV19 combines with J gene TRBJ1-2; no clear D gene. The CDR3 DNA is TGTGCCAGTCACAAAGGCTACACCTTC. Translation: CASHKGYTF.